Listed below are T cell receptor beta chains from one sample, sequenced in a study of control samples from healthy donors and cancer patients. Profiling relied on immunoSEQ multiplex PCR, and the TCRdb table lists in-frame clones only, not all of them. The sample records under 95,000 clones, roughly 84% being singletons. The sequencing sample was made of blood. The receptors here all came from a man aged 45-65 years in good health. Each CDR3 is given with its conserved first and last residue. The D gene is left open where the match is weak. Size values are once, few and many counts, or a class for expanded clones, and some rows have none.

CDR3 protein: CASSKDRGLDTEAFF
CDR3 DNA: TGTGCCAGTAGTAAAGACAGGGGGCTGGACACTGAAGCTTTCTTT
V gene: TRBV19
clone size: .
D gene: TRBD1
J gene: TRBJ1-1

CDR3 protein: CAWSGLRDTQYF
CDR3 DNA: TGTGCCTGGAGTGGACTGAGGGATACGCAGTATTTT
V gene: TRBV30
clone size: few
D gene: .
J gene: TRBJ2-3

CDR3 protein: CASSTSWGHTEAFF
CDR3 DNA: TGTGCCAGCAGCACCTCATGGGGGCACACTGAAGCTTTCTTT
V gene: TRBV7-9
clone size: few
D gene: .
J gene: TRBJ1-1

CDR3 protein: CASSLAKNLAFSGELFF
CDR3 DNA: TGTGCCAGCAGCTTAGCGAAAAACCTAGCGTTTTCAGGGGAGCTGTTTTTT
V gene: TRBV7-9
clone size: .
D gene: .
J gene: TRBJ2-2

CDR3 protein: CATSAGTGPYNEQFF
CDR3 DNA: TGTGCCACCAGTGCCGGAACAGGACCCTACAATGAGCAGTTCTTC
V gene: TRBV24-1
clone size: .
D gene: .
J gene: TRBJ2-1

CDR3 protein: CASSLLYGYTF
CDR3 DNA: TGTGCCAGCAGCCTACTCTATGGCTACACCTTC
V gene: TRBV11-2
clone size: .
D gene: .
J gene: TRBJ1-2

CDR3 protein: CASSPLWDTGNTIYF
CDR3 DNA: TGTGCCAGCAGCCCGCTTTGGGACACTGGAAACACCATATATTTT
V gene: TRBV7-6
clone size: .
D gene: .
J gene: TRBJ1-3

CDR3 protein: CASSIVGQGNYGYTF
CDR3 DNA: TGTGCCAGTAGTATAGTGGGACAGGGGAACTATGGCTACACCTTC
V gene: TRBV19
clone size: .
D gene: TRBD1
J gene: TRBJ1-2

CDR3 protein: CASSPSLAGTGELFF
CDR3 DNA: TGTGCCAGCAGCCCGTCACTAGCGGGCACCGGGGAGCTGTTTTTT
V gene: TRBV7-7
clone size: few
D gene: TRBD2
J gene: TRBJ2-2

CDR3 protein: CASNPLDLRGETQYF
CDR3 DNA: TGTGCCAGCAACCCCCTGGACCTTCGGGGTGAGACCCAGTACTTC
V gene: TRBV9
clone size: .
D gene: .
J gene: TRBJ2-5

CDR3 protein: CAWRGGRGAGELFF
CDR3 DNA: TGTGCCTGGAGGGGGGGGAGAGGCGCCGGGGAGCTGTTTTTT
V gene: TRBV30
clone size: .
D gene: TRBD2
J gene: TRBJ2-2

CDR3 protein: CASSYAGGNTDTQYF
CDR3 DNA: TGTGCCAGCAGTTACGCGGGAGGGAACACAGATACGCAGTATTTT
V gene: TRBV6-2/TRBV6-3
clone size: .
D gene: TRBD2
J gene: TRBJ2-3

CDR3 protein: CASSGGRGTEAFF
CDR3 DNA: TGTGCCAGCAGTGGGGGGAGAGGCACTGAAGCTTTCTTT
V gene: TRBV2
clone size: .
D gene: .
J gene: TRBJ1-1